These 18 T cell receptor beta chains were sequenced from one sample in a study of blood T cell repertoires in COVID-19. The data were produced by immunoSEQ multiplex PCR, yet TCRdb's version contains in-frame clones alone and is incomplete. The sample has under 200,000 clones; roughly 90% are singletons. The sequenced material came from PBMCs or T cells enriched from blood (not recorded which). The receptor source for this set is a woman in her fifties or sixties who had recovered from COVID-19.

V is TRBV3-1 (or the pseudogene TRBV3-2) and J is TRBJ1-3; D is unclear. Germline V CDR1 and CDR2: LGHDT, YNNKEL (reference sequence). The CDR3 is 15 amino acids. Trimming removed 1 base from V and 0 bases from J, with 7 bases in between. The CDR3 region has the DNA TGTGCCAGCAGCCAAGGACACCCCTCTGGAAACACCATATATTTT. Translating gives CASSQGHPSGNTIYF.

The chain recombines TRBV27 with TRBJ2-7; 7 bases align to TRBD1. Unmatched junction bases numbered 3, after V lost 2 bases and J lost 2 bases. Germline CDR1 reads MNHEY; CDR2 reads SMNVEV (reference sequence). The CDR3 has 14 amino acids. CDR3 bases: TGTGCCAGCAGTTTAACGACAGGGACCTACGAGCAGTACTTC. Translation gives CASSLTTGTYEQYF.

J is TRBJ2-3 and V is TRBV27, with 8 bases aligning to TRBD2. In germline, CDR1 is MNHEY, CDR2 SMNVEV (reference sequence). Trimming took 8 bases from V and 5 from J; bases not matched to a gene: 9. This CDR3 is 14 amino acids long. This CDR3 is CASETSGGGDTQYF. The CDR3 DNA is TGTGCCAGCGAAACTAGCGGTGGGGGAGATACGCAGTATTTT.

The chain is built from TRBV11-3 and TRBJ1-2; D is undetermined. The ends were cut back, 2 bases at V and 4 bases at J, with 11 bases in the middle. CDR1 SGHNT and CDR2 YENEEA come from the germline V gene. The CDR3 covers 14 residues. Here the CDR3 DNA reads TGTGCCAGCAGCTTAAAGGGAGCCCTCTATGGCTACACCTTC. Translation: CASSLKGALYGYTF.

This chain connects TRBV25-1 to TRBJ1-2; TRBD1 aligns across 9 bases. V shed 5 bases, J shed 6 bases, and the junction held 4 bases outside the gene matches. CDR3 length: 13 amino acids. CDR1 and CDR2 (germline): MGHDK, SYGVNS. DNA of the CDR3: TGTGCCAGCAGTCGTGACAGGGGGGATGGCTACACCTTC. Its translation: CASSRDRGDGYTF.

The table lists this clone with a count of one. The chain employs TRBV3-1 (or the pseudogene TRBV3-2) and TRBJ2-5; perhaps TRBD2 as D (5 bases). This CDR3 has 15 residues. Trimming removed 1 base from V and 1 base from J, with 10 bases in between. CDR1 is LGHDT and CDR2 is YNNKEL in the germline V gene (reference sequence). CDR3 sequence: CASSQAGVIQETQYF. DNA for the CDR3: TGTGCCAGCAGCCAAGCCGGGGTGATCCAAGAGACCCAGTACTTC.

This chain joins TRBV19 and TRBJ1-2, with 7 bases aligning to TRBD1. This CDR3 is built from 17 residues. CDR1 is LNHDA, CDR2 SQIVND, per germline (reference sequence). Trimming cost V 7 bases and J 2 bases; bases outside gene matches: 16. CDR3 amino acids: CASISPGWDRYNYGYTF. CDR3 DNA: TGTGCCAGTATTAGCCCGGGTTGGGACAGATACAACTATGGCTACACCTTC.

The chain carries TRBV5-1 and TRBJ2-1; D possibly corresponds to TRBD2 (6 bases). V gave up 6 bases and J gave up 9 bases, with 16 bases separating them. CDR1 and CDR2 (germline): SGHRS, YFSETQ. The CDR3 spans 13 residues. CDR3: CASTRKGLGEQFF. The DNA for the CDR3 is TGCGCCAGCACTCGGAAGGGACTGGGTGAGCAGTTCTTC.

This chain connects TRBV15 to TRBJ1-3; 7 positions match TRBD1. The CDR3 is made up of 18 amino acids. Losses at the gene ends were 1 base for V and 1 base for J; bases not matched to a gene: 10. The germline gives CDR1 LNHNV, CDR2 YYDKDF (reference sequence). DNA for the CDR3: TGTGCCACCAGCAGAGTTGTCGGGACAGTGGCTTCTGGAAACACCATATATTTT. Translated, it gives CATSRVVGTVASGNTIYF.

This sequence joins TRBV6-2 or TRBV6-3 and TRBJ2-6; D gene unclear. The length of the CDR3 is 14 residues. Trimming took 0 bases from V and 10 from J, leaving 10 bases between them. Per the germline V gene, CDR1 is MNHEY and CDR2 is SVGEGT. DNA for the CDR3: TGTGCCAGCAGTTACTCGAATCCAGAAAACGTCCTGACTTTC. Translation gives CASSYSNPENVLTF.

This clone was detected a few times. The genes are TRBV4-1 and TRBJ2-7; D unclear. The germline V and J ends were trimmed by 1 base and 6 bases, with 13 bases remaining between them. The CDR3 is 14 amino acids. Germline V gives CDR1 MGHRA, CDR2 YSYEKL. The CDR3 reads CASSQGPGSSEQYF. CDR3 bases: TGCGCCAGCAGCCAAGGCCCGGGTAGCAGCGAGCAGTACTTC.

This clone appeared a few times. V and J are TRBV2 and TRBJ2-7; 8 nucleotides agree with TRBD2. The CDR3 sequence is 14 residues long. Per the germline V gene, CDR1 is SNHLY and CDR2 is FYNNEI. Trimming took 7 bases from V and 5 from J; bases not matched to a gene: 10. CDR3 region: CASKPGLVGDEQYF. The DNA for the CDR3 is TGTGCCAGCAAACCGGGACTAGTAGGGGACGAGCAGTACTTC.

V gene TRBV7-9 combines with J gene TRBJ2-2; 9 bases fit TRBD1. Germline lookup yields CDR1 SEHNR and CDR2 FQNEAQ (reference sequence). The CDR3 has 18 amino acids. J was trimmed by 3 bases and V by 4 bases; bases with no gene match: 12. As DNA, the CDR3 is TGTGCCAGCAGCTGGACAGGGGTAGAAGGTGCGCACACCGGGGAGCTGTTTTTT. This encodes CASSWTGVEGAHTGELFF.

This chain connects TRBV5-5 to TRBJ1-4; D gene uncertain. The germline V gene encodes CDR1 SGHKS and CDR2 YYEKEE (reference sequence). V was trimmed by 3 bases and J by 4 bases, leaving 13 bases between them. The CDR3 totals 15 residues. CDR3 DNA: TGTGCCAGCAGCTATGGACTGGAAATTAATGAAAAACTGTTTTTT. Translating it yields CASSYGLEINEKLFF.

This chain joins TRBV14 and TRBJ2-6; maybe TRBD1 (6 bases). Germline loops: CDR1 SGHDN, CDR2 FVKESK. There are 17 residues in the CDR3. V gave up 1 base and J gave up 4 bases, with 14 bases separating them. The CDR3 nucleotides are TGTGCCAGCAGCCAAGCGGGCTGGGGGCCGGGGGCCAACGTCCTGACTTTC. Encoded protein: CASSQAGWGPGANVLTF.

The rearrangement joins TRBV29-1 to TRBJ2-2, with 10 bases fitting TRBD1. The CDR3 sequence is 15 residues long. J was trimmed by 5 bases and V by 2 bases; bases with no gene match: 5. From germline, CDR1 is SQVTM and CDR2 ANQGSEA. The CDR3 DNA sequence: TGCAGCGTTGAACGCGGGACAGGGGCAACCGGGGAGCTGTTTTTT. It specifies CSVERGTGATGELFF.

The chain links TRBV4-2 to TRBJ2-1; 8 positions match TRBD1. The CDR3 extends over 15 amino acids. Trimming took 3 bases from V and 4 from J; bases not matched to a gene: 5. Germline-derived CDR1 and CDR2 are LGHNA and YNFKEQ. CDR3 nucleotides: TGTGCCAGCAGCCAGATACAGGGGGTATACAATGAGCAGTTCTTC. Translation gives CASSQIQGVYNEQFF.

This clone was recorded only once. V and J are TRBV7-8 and TRBJ1-1; 7 bases align to TRBD1. Trimming at V came to 5 bases and at J to 4 bases, leaving 10 bases not matched to a gene. CDR3 length equals 15 residues. Germline-derived CDR1 and CDR2 are SGHVS and FQNEAQ. CDR3 residues: CASSPLLTGATEAFF. The CDR3 DNA follows: TGTGCCAGCAGCCCCCTTCTTACAGGGGCCACTGAAGCTTTCTTT.